One sample yielded the 14 T cell receptor beta chains listed below, sequenced in a study of identifying expanded T cells in peripheral blood. Sequencing used immunoSEQ multiplex PCR; TCRdb keeps in-frame clones, though not all of them. The repertoire consists of 130,000 or so clones, with approximately 80% occurring once and the leading ten covering over 3%. Sequenced input: blood. Every receptor here comes from a person between 18 and 75 years old in good health.

The rearrangement joins TRBV6-4 to TRBJ1-1; the D is unclear. Germline CDR1 and CDR2: MRHNA and SNTAGT. The length of the CDR3 is 13 residues. The germline V and J ends were trimmed by 5 bases and 0 bases, with 7 bases remaining between them. CDR3 in amino acids: CASSPWLNTEAFF. The CDR3 nucleotides are TGTGCCAGCAGTCCATGGTTGAACACTGAAGCTTTCTTT.

The chain has TRBV2 and TRBJ2-5; D may be TRBD1 (5 bases). Trimming stripped 3 bases from V and 7 bases from J, with 15 bases between. The CDR3 runs to 14 residues. Germline lookup yields CDR1 SNHLY and CDR2 FYNNEI. In DNA form, the CDR3 reads TGTGCCAGCAGTGATGAAAGGGGTATGGGGACCCAGTACTTC. It encodes CASSDERGMGTQYF.

J is TRBJ2-4 and V is TRBV19, with TRBD2 identical over 10 bases. In germline, CDR1 is LNHDA, CDR2 SQIVND (reference sequence). After removal of 3 bases from V and 7 bases from J, the junction contained 6 bases not matched to a gene. This CDR3 comprises 15 residues. The CDR3 coding sequence is TGTGCCAGTAGTATTCGTAGCGGGGGGATGAACATTCAGTACTTC. Protein product: CASSIRSGGMNIQYF.

This clone was detected only a few times. V and J are TRBV7-9 and TRBJ2-5; D may be TRBD2 (5 bases). Trimming pared 6 bases from V and 5 bases from J, leaving 22 bases between. Germline V gives CDR1 SEHNR, CDR2 FQNEAQ (reference sequence). The CDR3 has 16 amino acids. CDR3 DNA sequence: TGTGCCAGCAGTTTCTGGCTCTGGGAGCCCTCCGAGACCCAGTACTTC. It specifies CASSFWLWEPSETQYF.

This chain connects TRBV19 to TRBJ2-7, with a tentative D call TRBD1 (6 bases). V was shortened by 4 bases and J by 3 bases, with 13 bases between the two germline ends. The CDR3 covers 14 residues. The V gene's germline CDR1 is LNHDA and CDR2 SQIVND (reference sequence). The CDR3 reads CASSRQGRFYEQYF. CDR3 DNA: TGTGCCAGTAGTAGGCAGGGGCGTTTCTACGAGCAGTACTTC. The variable domain in full, completed from reference TRBV19 and TRBJ2-7, reads DGGITQSPKYLFRKEGQNVTLSCEQNLNHDAMYWYRQDPGQGLRLIYYSQIVNDFQKGDIAEGYSVSREKKESFPLTVTSAQKNPTAFYLCASSRQGRFYEQYFGPGTRLTVT.

This chain connects TRBV7-2 to TRBJ2-5; D is ambiguous. The V gene's germline CDR1 is SGHTA and CDR2 FQGNSA. V lost 3 bases, J lost 4 bases, and 12 bases lay in between. The CDR3 contains 14 residues. This CDR3 reads CASSFLYGPETQYF. In DNA, the CDR3 is TGTGCCAGCAGCTTCCTTTACGGGCCAGAGACCCAGTACTTC.

CDR3 loop: CAWTSRQGTTYEQYF. The CDR3 DNA sequence: TGTGCCTGGACCTCCCGACAGGGCACTACCTACGAGCAGTACTTC. V and J are TRBV30 and TRBJ2-7, with TRBD1 identical over 7 bases. The CDR3 extends over 15 amino acids. Germline V CDR1 and CDR2: GTSNPN, SVGIG (reference sequence). The junction had 11 bases not matched to a gene; V was cut back by 4 bases and J by 2 bases.

The chain couples TRBV5-1 to TRBJ1-6, with D perhaps matching TRBD1 (5 bases). The CDR3 loop spans 15 amino acids. V lost 0 bases and J lost 11, with 15 bases in between. The V gene's germline CDR1 is SGHRS and CDR2 YFSETQ. The CDR3 loop is CASSLDRFNFTPLHF. DNA of the CDR3: TGCGCCAGCAGCTTGGACAGGTTTAACTTTACACCCCTCCACTTT.

The V call is TRBV5-1, the J call TRBJ2-1; perhaps TRBD2 as D (7 bases). The CDR3 is 19 residues long. V shed 0 bases and J shed 0 bases, with 19 bases lying between them. Germline V gene lookup returns CDR1 SGHRS and CDR2 YFSETQ. Here the CDR3 reads CASSLAARRGRGSYNEQFF. The DNA of the CDR3 is TGCGCCAGCAGCTTGGCCGCCCGGCGGGGGCGCGGCTCCTACAATGAGCAGTTCTTC.

The chain employs TRBV18 and TRBJ1-5; D call uncertain. This CDR3 region has 13 residues. The V gene's germline CDR1 is KGHSH and CDR2 LQKENI. The germline V and J ends were trimmed by 5 bases and 5 bases, with 10 bases remaining between them. The CDR3 sequence is CASSEQVDQPQHF. CDR3 coding DNA: TGTGCCAGCTCAGAGCAGGTCGATCAGCCCCAGCATTTT.

About this clone: It may be a read error: a sequence one base away is much more abundant. The J gene is TRBJ1-2, the V gene TRBV5-4; 7 bases line up with TRBD1. The junction had 2 bases not matched to a gene; V was cut back by 1 base and J by 5 bases. Germline V CDR1 and CDR2: SGHNT, YYREEE (reference sequence). This CDR3 has 13 residues. For the CDR3, the DNA is TGTGCCAGCAGCTTGAACAGGGGATATGGCTACACCTTC. Translated, it gives CASSLNRGYGYTF.

This chain links TRBV2 with TRBJ2-3, with D uncertain. The CDR3 length is 14 residues. Trimming took 5 bases from V and 1 from J, leaving 10 bases between them. Germline assignment: CDR1 SNHLY and CDR2 FYNNEI. The CDR3 nucleotides are TGTGCCAGCAGTCTCAGCGTACGCACAGATACGCAGTATTTT. It codes for CASSLSVRTDTQYF.

The rearrangement joins TRBV5-1 to TRBJ1-2, with 8 nucleotides matching TRBD1. The germline V gene encodes CDR1 SGHRS and CDR2 YFSETQ. V shed 2 bases and J 6 bases; nucleotides not matched to a gene: 6. The CDR3 length is 14 residues. CDR3 sequence (DNA): TGCGCCAGCAGCTTCCTGACAGGGGAGGATGGCTACACCTTC. Its protein product is CASSFLTGEDGYTF. Complete variable domain (other parts from reference TRBV5-1 and TRBJ1-2): KAGVTQTPRYLIKTRGQQVTLSCSPISGHRSVSWYQQTPGQGLQFLFEYFSETQRNKGNFPGRFSGRQFSNSRSEMNVSTLELGDSALYLCASSFLTGEDGYTFGSGTRLTVV.

This clone has just a few counts. V and J are TRBV19 and TRBJ1-2; D might be TRBD1 (6 bases). In germline, CDR1 is LNHDA, CDR2 SQIVND (reference sequence). The CDR3 contains 14 residues. Trimming stripped 5 bases from V and 0 bases from J, with 10 bases between. CDR3: CASSGGPPNYGYTF. The CDR3 DNA sequence: TGTGCCAGTAGTGGGGGCCCTCCTAACTATGGCTACACCTTC.